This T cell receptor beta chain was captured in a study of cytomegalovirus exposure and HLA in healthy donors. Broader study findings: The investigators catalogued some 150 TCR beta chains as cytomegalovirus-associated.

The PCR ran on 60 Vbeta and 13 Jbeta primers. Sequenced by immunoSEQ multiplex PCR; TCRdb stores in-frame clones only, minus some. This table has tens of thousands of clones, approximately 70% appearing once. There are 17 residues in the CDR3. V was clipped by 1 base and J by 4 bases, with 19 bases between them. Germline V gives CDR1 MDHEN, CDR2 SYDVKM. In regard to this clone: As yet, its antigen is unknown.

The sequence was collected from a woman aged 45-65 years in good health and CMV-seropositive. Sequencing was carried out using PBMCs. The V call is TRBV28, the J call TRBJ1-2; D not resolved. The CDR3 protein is CASSLLRGGSIGYGYTF. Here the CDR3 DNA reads TGTGCCAGCAGTTTATTGAGAGGAGGCTCTATAGGCTATGGCTACACCTTC.